This is a list of T cell receptor beta chains from one sample in a study of naive and memory T cell subsets. TCRdb reanalysed the 5' RACE reads using MiXCR and keeps one entry per CDR3 protein. Of some 60,000 distinct CDR3 sequences detected, 7.6% appear once; the ten largest clones hold more than 7.5%. The receptors come from a female donor in good health. Both conserved end residues are part of each CDR3. The D gene is left open where the match is weak. Size is stated for part of the rows, as once, few or many counts, or as a class when the clone is expanded.

v_gene	len	j_gene	d_gene	abundance	CDR3nt	CDR3aa
TRBV4-3	13	TRBJ2-1	NA	few	TGCGCCAGCAGCCAAGAAGCAGATACCCCCCAGTTCTTC	CASSQEADTPQFF
TRBV4-3	14	TRBJ2-4	NA	few	TGCGCCAGCAGCCAAGGACAGTGCAAAAACATTCAGTACTTC	CASSQGQCKNIQYF
TRBV5-4	13	TRBJ2-2	NA	many	TGTGCCAGCAGCTCCGGACAGACCGGGGAGCTGTTTTTT	CASSSGQTGELFF
TRBV20-1	18	TRBJ2-3	TRBD2	many	TGCAGTGCTAGAGATCTCAGCGGGGGGCGGGATTGGACAGATACGCAGTATTTT	CSARDLSGGRDWTDTQYF
TRBV18	14	TRBJ1-5	NA	many	TGTGCCAGCTCACAACAGGGTCCCGGTCAGCCCCAGCATTTT	CASSQQGPGQPQHF
TRBV7-2	13	TRBJ2-5	NA	NA	TGTGCCAGCAGCGGGACTTTGCAAGAGACCCAGTACTTC	CASSGTLQETQYF
TRBV20-1	16	TRBJ2-7	TRBD1	NA	TGCAGTGCTAGAGATATGTCAAGGGGGCGCGTGGACGAGCAGTACTTC	CSARDMSRGRVDEQYF
TRBV4-2	18	TRBJ2-4	NA	many	TGTGCCAGCAGCCAAGATTCCGGCCGGGGTCGGGCCAAAAACATTCAGTACTTC	CASSQDSGRGRAKNIQYF
TRBV20-1	13	TRBJ2-3	NA	few	TGCAGTGCTATCCCAGGGGCGCCGTCAACGCAGTATTTT	CSAIPGAPSTQYF
TRBV29-1	14	TRBJ2-3	NA	few	TGCAGCTGCGGGGCTGGGGGAGGCACAGATACGCAGTATTTT	CSCGAGGGTDTQYF